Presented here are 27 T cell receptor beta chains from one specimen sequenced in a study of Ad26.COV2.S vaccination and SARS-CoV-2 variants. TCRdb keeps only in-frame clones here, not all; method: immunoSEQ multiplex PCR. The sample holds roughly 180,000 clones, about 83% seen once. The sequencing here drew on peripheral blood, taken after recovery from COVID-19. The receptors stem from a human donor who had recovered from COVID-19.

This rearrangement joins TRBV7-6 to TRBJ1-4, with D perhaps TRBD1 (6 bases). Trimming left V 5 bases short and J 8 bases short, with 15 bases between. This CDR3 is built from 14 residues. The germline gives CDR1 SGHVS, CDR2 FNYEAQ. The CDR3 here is CASSPGGAQEKLFF. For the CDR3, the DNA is TGTGCCAGCAGCCCCGGGGGGGCTCAAGAAAAACTGTTTTTT.

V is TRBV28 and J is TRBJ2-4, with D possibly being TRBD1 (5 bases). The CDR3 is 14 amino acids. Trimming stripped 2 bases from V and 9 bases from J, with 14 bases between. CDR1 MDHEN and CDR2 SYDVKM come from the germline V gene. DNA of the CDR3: TGTGCCAGCAGTTTAGCCAGGGCTAGGAGCATTCAGTACTTC. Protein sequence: CASSLARARSIQYF.

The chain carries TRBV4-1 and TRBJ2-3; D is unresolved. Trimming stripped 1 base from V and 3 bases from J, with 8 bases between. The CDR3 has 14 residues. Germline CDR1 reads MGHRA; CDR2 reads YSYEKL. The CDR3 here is CASSQAALTDTQYF. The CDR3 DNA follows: TGCGCCAGCAGCCAAGCAGCATTAACAGATACGCAGTATTTT.

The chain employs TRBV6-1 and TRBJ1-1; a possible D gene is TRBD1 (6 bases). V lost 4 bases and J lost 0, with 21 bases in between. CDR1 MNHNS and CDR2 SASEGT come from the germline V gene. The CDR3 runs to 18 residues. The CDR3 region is CASSAGSQGWTMNTEAFF. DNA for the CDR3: TGTGCCAGCAGTGCCGGGAGTCAGGGGTGGACGATGAACACTGAAGCTTTCTTT.

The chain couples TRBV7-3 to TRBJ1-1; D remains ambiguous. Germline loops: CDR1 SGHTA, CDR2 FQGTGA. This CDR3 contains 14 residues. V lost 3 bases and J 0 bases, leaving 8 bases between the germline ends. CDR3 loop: CASSFRVVNTEAFF. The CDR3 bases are TGTGCCAGCAGCTTCCGGGTGGTGAACACTGAAGCTTTCTTT.

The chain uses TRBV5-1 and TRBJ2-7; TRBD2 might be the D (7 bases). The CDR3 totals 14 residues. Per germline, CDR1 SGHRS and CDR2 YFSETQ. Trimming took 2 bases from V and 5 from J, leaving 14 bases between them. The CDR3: CASSFTAGANEQYF. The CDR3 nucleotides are TGCGCCAGCAGCTTTACCGCGGGGGCAAACGAGCAGTACTTC.

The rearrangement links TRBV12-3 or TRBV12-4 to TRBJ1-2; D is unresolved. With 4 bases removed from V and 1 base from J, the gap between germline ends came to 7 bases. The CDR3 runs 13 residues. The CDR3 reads CASSYQDNYGYTF. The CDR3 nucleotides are TGTGCCAGCAGTTATCAGGATAACTATGGCTACACCTTC.

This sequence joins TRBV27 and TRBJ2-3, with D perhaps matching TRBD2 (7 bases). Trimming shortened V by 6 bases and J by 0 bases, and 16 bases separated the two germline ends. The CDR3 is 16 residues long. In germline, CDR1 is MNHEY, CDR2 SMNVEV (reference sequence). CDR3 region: CASRLGGASSTDTQYF. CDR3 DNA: TGTGCCAGCAGACTAGGGGGGGCTTCTAGCACAGATACGCAGTATTTT.

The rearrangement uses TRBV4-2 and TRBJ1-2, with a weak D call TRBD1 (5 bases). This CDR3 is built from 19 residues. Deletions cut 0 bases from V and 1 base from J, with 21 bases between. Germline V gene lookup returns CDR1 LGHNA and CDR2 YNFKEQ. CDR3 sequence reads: CASSQDPVREGVSNYGYTF. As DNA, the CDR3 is TGTGCCAGCAGCCAAGATCCCGTCAGGGAGGGAGTAAGTAACTATGGCTACACCTTC.

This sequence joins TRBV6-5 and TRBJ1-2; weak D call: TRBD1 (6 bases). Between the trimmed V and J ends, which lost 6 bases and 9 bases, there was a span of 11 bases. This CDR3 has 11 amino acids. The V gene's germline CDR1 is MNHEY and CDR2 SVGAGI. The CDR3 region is CASSGTSRYTF. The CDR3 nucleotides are TGTGCCAGCAGCGGGACATCCCGCTACACCTTC.

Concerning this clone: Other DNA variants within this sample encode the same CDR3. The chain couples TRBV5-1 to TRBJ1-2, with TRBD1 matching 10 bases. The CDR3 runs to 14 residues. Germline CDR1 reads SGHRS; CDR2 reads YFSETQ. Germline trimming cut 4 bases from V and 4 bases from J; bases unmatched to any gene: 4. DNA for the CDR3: TGCGCCAGCAGCCCGGACAGGGGGGCCTATGGCTACACCTTC. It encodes CASSPDRGAYGYTF.

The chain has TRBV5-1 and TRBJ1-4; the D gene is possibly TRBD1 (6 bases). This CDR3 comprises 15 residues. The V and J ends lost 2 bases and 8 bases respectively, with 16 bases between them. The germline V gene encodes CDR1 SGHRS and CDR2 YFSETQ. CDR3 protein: CASSFQGSLTEKLFF. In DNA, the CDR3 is TGCGCCAGCAGCTTCCAGGGGTCCCTTACGGAAAAACTGTTTTTT.

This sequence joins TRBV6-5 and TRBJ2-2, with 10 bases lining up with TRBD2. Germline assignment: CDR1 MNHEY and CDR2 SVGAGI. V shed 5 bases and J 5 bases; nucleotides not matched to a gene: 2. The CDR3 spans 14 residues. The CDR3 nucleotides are TGTGCCAGCAGTATAGCGGGAGGAACCGGGGAGCTGTTTTTT. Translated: CASSIAGGTGELFF.

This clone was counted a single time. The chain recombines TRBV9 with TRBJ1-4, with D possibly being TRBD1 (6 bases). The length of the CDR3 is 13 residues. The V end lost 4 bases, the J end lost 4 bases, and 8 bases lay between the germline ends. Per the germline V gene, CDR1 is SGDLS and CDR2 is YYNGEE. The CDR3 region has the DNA TGTGCCAGCAGCTGGGACATTAATGAAAAACTGTTTTTT. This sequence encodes CASSWDINEKLFF.

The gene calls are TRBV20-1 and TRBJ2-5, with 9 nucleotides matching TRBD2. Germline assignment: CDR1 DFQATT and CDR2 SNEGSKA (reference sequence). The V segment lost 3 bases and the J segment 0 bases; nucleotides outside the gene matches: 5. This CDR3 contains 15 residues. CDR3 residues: CSASGSGSNQETQYF. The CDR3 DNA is TGCAGTGCTAGTGGTAGCGGGAGTAACCAAGAGACCCAGTACTTC.

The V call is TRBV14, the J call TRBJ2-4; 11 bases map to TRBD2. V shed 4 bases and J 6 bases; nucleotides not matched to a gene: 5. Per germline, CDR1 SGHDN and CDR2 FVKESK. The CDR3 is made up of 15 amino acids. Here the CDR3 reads CASSLLGTSGNIQYF. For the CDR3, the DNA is TGTGCCAGCAGCCTCCTGGGGACTAGCGGAAACATTCAGTACTTC.

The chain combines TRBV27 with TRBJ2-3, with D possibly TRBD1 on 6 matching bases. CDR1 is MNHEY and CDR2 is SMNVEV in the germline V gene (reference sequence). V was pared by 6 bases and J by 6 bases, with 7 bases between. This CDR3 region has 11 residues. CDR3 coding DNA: TGTGCCAGCAGCCAGGGGGATACGCAGTATTTT. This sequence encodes CASSQGDTQYF.

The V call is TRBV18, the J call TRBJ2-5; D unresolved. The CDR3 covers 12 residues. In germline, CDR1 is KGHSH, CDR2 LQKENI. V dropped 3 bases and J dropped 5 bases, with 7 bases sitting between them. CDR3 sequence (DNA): TGTGCCAGCTCACCGGTCGGGGAGACCCAGTACTTC. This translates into CASSPVGETQYF.

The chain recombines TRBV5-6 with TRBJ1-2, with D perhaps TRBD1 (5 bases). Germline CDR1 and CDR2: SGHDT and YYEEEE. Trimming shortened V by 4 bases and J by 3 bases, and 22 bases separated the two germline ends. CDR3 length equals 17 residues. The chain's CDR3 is CASSPGGRDWGDYGYTF. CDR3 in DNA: TGTGCCAGCAGCCCCGGGGGACGGGACTGGGGCGACTATGGCTACACCTTC.

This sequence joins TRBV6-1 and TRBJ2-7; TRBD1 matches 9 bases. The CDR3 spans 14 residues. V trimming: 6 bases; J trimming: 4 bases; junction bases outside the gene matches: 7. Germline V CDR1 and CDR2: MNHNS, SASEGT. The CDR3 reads CASRTTGGDYEQYF. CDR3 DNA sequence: TGTGCCAGCAGGACCACAGGGGGCGATTACGAGCAGTACTTC.

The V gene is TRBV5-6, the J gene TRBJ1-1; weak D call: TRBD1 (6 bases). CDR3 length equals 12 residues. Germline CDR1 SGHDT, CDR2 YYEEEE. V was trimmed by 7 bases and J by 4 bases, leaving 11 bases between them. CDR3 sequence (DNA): TGTGCCAGCGGGACACGTTTCACTGAAGCTTTCTTT. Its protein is CASGTRFTEAFF.

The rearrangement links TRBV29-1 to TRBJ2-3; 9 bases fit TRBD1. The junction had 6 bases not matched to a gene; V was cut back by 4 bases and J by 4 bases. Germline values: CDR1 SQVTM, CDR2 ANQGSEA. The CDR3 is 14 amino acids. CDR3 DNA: TGCAGCGTTGTCCACAGGGGGCCGGCAGATACGCAGTATTTT. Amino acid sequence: CSVVHRGPADTQYF.

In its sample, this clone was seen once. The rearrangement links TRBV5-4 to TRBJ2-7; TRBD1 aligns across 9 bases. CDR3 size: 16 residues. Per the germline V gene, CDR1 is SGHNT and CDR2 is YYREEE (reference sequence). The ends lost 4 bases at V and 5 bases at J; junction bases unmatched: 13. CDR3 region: CASSLLSGQGYDEQYF. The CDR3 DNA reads TGTGCCAGCAGCCTCTTATCGGGACAGGGTTATGACGAGCAGTACTTC.

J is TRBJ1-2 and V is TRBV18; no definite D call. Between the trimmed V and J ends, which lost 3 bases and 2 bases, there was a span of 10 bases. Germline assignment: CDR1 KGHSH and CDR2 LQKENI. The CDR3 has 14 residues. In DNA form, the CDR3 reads TGTGCCAGCTCACCCCCGGCAGACAACTATGGCTACACCTTC. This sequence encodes CASSPPADNYGYTF.

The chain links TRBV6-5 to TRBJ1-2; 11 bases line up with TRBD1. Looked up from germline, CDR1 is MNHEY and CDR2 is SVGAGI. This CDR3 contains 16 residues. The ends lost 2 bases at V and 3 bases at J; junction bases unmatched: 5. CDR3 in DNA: TGTGCCAGCAGTTACGCGGGACAGGGGGGCGACTATGGCTACACCTTC. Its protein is CASSYAGQGGDYGYTF.

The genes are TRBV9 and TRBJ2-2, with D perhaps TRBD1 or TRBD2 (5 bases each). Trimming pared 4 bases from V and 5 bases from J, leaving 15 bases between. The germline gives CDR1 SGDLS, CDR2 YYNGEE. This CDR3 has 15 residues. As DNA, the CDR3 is TGTGCCAGCAGCCTCCCGGGACGGACAACCGGGGAGCTGTTTTTT. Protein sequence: CASSLPGRTTGELFF.

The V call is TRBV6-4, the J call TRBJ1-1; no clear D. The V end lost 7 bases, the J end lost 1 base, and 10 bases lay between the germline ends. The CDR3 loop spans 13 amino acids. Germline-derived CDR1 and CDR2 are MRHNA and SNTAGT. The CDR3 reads CASKFDKNTEAFF. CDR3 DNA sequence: TGTGCCAGCAAGTTCGACAAGAACACTGAAGCTTTCTTT.